Below, one T cell receptor beta chain is given with its context. Per the original methods: Researchers report that nucleated cell counts were estimated from reference gene primer amplification. The repertoire was sequenced with immunoSEQ multiplex PCR; TCRdb's copy has only in-frame clones and lacks some. V and J calls and clone size follow that table, whereas D and trimming were derived from the DNA. The sample includes 130,000 to 150,000 clones, roughly 80% seen only once; the top ten take 5% to 6%. This entry is derived from a study of blood T cell repertoires in COVID-19. The overall study: PBMCs, B-cell-depleted T cells, or T cells were the source of the cDNA or gDNA that made up the material.

In terms of age and location, participants ranged from roughly 18 to 95 years and lived in about two dozen US areas. The V end was cut by 0 bases, the J end by 5 bases, with 5 bases between. Per the germline V gene, CDR1 is PRHDT and CDR2 is FYEKMQ (reference sequence). The CDR3 extends over 13 amino acids. The receptor comes from a man aged 40-50 years with acute COVID-19. The chain combines TRBV13 with TRBJ1-5; D is ambiguous. Sample: PBMCs or T cells enriched from blood (not recorded which). The CDR3 sequence is CASSLGSDQPQHF. Written as DNA, the CDR3 is TGTGCCAGCAGCTTAGGCTCTGATCAGCCCCAGCATTTT.